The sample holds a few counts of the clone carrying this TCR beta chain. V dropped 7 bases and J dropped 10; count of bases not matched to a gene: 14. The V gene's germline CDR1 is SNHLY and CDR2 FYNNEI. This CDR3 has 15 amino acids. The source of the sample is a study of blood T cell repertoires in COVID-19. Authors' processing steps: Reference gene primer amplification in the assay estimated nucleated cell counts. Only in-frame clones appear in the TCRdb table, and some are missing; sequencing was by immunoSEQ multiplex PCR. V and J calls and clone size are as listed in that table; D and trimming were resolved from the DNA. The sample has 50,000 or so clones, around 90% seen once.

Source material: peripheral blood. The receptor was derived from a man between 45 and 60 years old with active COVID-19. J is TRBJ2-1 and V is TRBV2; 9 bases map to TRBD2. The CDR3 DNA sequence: TGTGCCAGCACCCCCTGGGCTAGCGGGGCCTCGGAGCAGTTCTTC. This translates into CASTPWASGASEQFF.